This is a list of T cell receptor beta chains from one sample in a study of T cells in tumors after PD-1 blockade. Produced via immunoSEQ multiplex PCR; TCRdb's table is partial and in-frame only. The sample lists just under 65,000 clones, roughly 70% occurring once. The sample was PBMCs, taken after anti-PD-1 treatment. The receptor set was obtained from a human donor with basal cell carcinoma. CDR3s include the opening cysteine and the closing phenylalanine or tryptophan. The D gene is left open where the match is weak. Only some rows state a clone size, as once, few, many or a class for expanded clones.

D: -; J: TRBJ1-1; size: -; V: TRBV7-2; CDR3: CASSLITGSPEAFF; DNA: TGTGCCAGCAGCTTAATCACAGGGTCTCCTGAAGCTTTCTTT
D: -; J: TRBJ1-2; size: -; V: TRBV5-6; CDR3: CASSLRSARAGGYTF; DNA: TGTGCCAGCAGCTTGCGGTCCGCAAGGGCGGGGGGCTACACCTTC
D: TRBD2; J: TRBJ2-7; size: -; V: TRBV30; CDR3: CAWRGGGALSYEQYF; DNA: TGTGCCTGGCGGGGCGGGGGGGCCCTTTCCTACGAGCAGTACTTC
D: TRBD2; J: TRBJ2-5; size: -; V: TRBV5-6; CDR3: CASSSWTSGGVETQYF; DNA: TGTGCCAGCAGCTCCTGGACTAGCGGGGGGGTGGAGACCCAGTACTTC
D: -; J: TRBJ2-7; size: -; V: TRBV7-6; CDR3: CASSLGGGGTYEQYF; DNA: TGTGCCAGCAGCTTAGGAGGGGGGGGAACCTACGAGCAGTACTTC
D: -; J: TRBJ1-4; size: -; V: TRBV30; CDR3: CAWSVTILTNEKLFF; DNA: TGTGCCTGGAGTGTAACCATCCTAACTAATGAAAAACTGTTTTTT
D: -; J: TRBJ2-1; size: -; V: TRBV6-1; CDR3: CASSERPPHEQFF; DNA: TGTGCCAGCAGTGAACGACCGCCCCATGAGCAGTTCTTC
D: TRBD1; J: TRBJ1-2; size: -; V: TRBV15; CDR3: CATSRDEDRANYGYTF; DNA: TGTGCCACCAGCAGAGATGAAGACAGGGCTAACTATGGCTACACCTTC
D: -; J: TRBJ1-1; size: -; V: TRBV19; CDR3: CASSIRRYTEAFF; DNA: TGTGCCAGTAGTATTCGGAGATACACTGAAGCTTTCTTT
D: -; J: TRBJ2-6; size: -; V: TRBV3-1/TRBV3-2; CDR3: CASSPTGSGANVLTF; DNA: TGTGCCAGCAGCCCCACCGGCTCTGGGGCCAACGTCCTGACTTTC
D: -; J: TRBJ1-6; size: few; V: TRBV10-1; CDR3: CASSESGYNSPLHF; DNA: TGCGCCAGCAGTGAGTCTGGGTATAATTCACCCCTCCACTTT
D: TRBD1; J: TRBJ2-1; size: -; V: TRBV6-5; CDR3: CASSYSDRGGVEQFF; DNA: TGTGCCAGCAGTTACTCAGACAGGGGGGGAGTGGAGCAGTTCTTC
D: -; J: TRBJ2-1; size: -; V: TRBV6-5; CDR3: CASGAYNEQFF; DNA: TGTGCCAGCGGGGCTTACAATGAGCAGTTCTTC
D: -; J: TRBJ2-7; size: -; V: TRBV6-5; CDR3: CASRGQGTYEQYF; DNA: TGTGCCAGCAGGGGACAAGGAACCTACGAGCAGTACTTC
D: -; J: TRBJ1-2; size: few; V: TRBV7-2; CDR3: CASSLTNYYGYTF; DNA: TGTGCCAGCAGCTTAACCAACTACTATGGCTACACCTTC
D: TRBD1; J: TRBJ2-1; size: -; V: TRBV7-8; CDR3: CASSPPGQGANEQFF; DNA: TGTGCCAGCAGCCCCCCGGGACAGGGGGCAAATGAGCAGTTCTTC
D: -; J: TRBJ2-2; size: -; V: TRBV19; CDR3: CASSSPDTHTGELFF; DNA: TGTGCCAGTAGTAGCCCGGACACCCACACCGGGGAGCTGTTTTTT
D: -; J: TRBJ1-5; size: once; V: TRBV5-6; CDR3: CASSLAATVNQPQHF; DNA: TGTGCCAGCAGCTTGGCGGCGACAGTTAATCAGCCCCAGCATTTT
D: TRBD2; J: TRBJ2-4; size: -; V: TRBV29-1; CDR3: CSVQVAGGPVKNIQYF; DNA: TGCAGCGTACAGGTAGCGGGGGGGCCGGTCAAAAACATTCAGTACTTC
D: -; J: TRBJ1-1; size: -; V: TRBV5-1; CDR3: CASSSRAQMNTEAFF; DNA: TGCGCCAGCAGCTCAAGGGCCCAAATGAACACTGAAGCTTTCTTT
D: TRBD1; J: TRBJ2-1; size: -; V: TRBV5-1; CDR3: CASSRGQGYNEQFF; DNA: TGCGCCAGCAGCCGAGGACAGGGCTACAATGAGCAGTTCTTC
D: -; J: TRBJ1-2; size: -; V: TRBV12-3/TRBV12-4; CDR3: CASSSGSHYGYTF; DNA: TGTGCCAGCAGTTCCGGGAGTCACTATGGCTACACCTTC
D: TRBD2; J: TRBJ2-1; size: -; V: TRBV5-4; CDR3: CASSLASGGHNEQFF; DNA: TGTGCCAGCAGCTTGGCTAGCGGGGGCCACAATGAGCAGTTCTTC
D: TRBD1; J: TRBJ2-1; size: -; V: TRBV24-1; CDR3: CATSDLQGDRSYNEQFF; DNA: TGTGCCACCAGTGATTTGCAAGGGGACAGGTCCTACAATGAGCAGTTCTTC
D: -; J: TRBJ1-2; size: -; V: TRBV28; CDR3: CASSLREGIRGYTF; DNA: TGTGCCAGCAGTTTAAGGGAGGGTATAAGGGGCTACACCTTC
D: -; J: TRBJ1-2; size: -; V: TRBV5-6; CDR3: CASSSPGLTYSYGYTF; DNA: TGTGCCAGCAGCTCACCGGGACTCACTTATTCATATGGCTACACCTTC
D: -; J: TRBJ1-2; size: -; V: TRBV29-1; CDR3: CSVNRDGGGYTF; DNA: TGCAGCGTCAACCGGGACGGCGGTGGCTACACCTTC
D: TRBD2; J: TRBJ2-2; size: -; V: TRBV7-2; CDR3: CASSLLAGSTGELFF; DNA: TGTGCCAGCAGCTTACTAGCGGGGTCCACCGGGGAGCTGTTTTTT
D: -; J: TRBJ1-1; size: -; V: TRBV5-4; CDR3: CASSPAVGDTEAFF; DNA: TGTGCCAGCAGCCCGGCTGTGGGGGACACTGAAGCTTTCTTT
D: TRBD1; J: TRBJ2-1; size: -; V: TRBV5-6; CDR3: CASSPLGQGAREQFF; DNA: TGTGCCAGCAGCCCGCTGGGACAGGGGGCCAGGGAGCAGTTCTTC
D: -; J: TRBJ1-3; size: once; V: TRBV7-2; CDR3: CASSLVSLFGQGSGNTIYF; DNA: TGTGCCAGCAGCTTAGTATCGCTATTCGGTCAGGGCTCTGGAAACACCATATATTTT
D: TRBD2; J: TRBJ2-1; size: -; V: TRBV5-1; CDR3: CASSLGTSANEQFF; DNA: TGCGCCAGCAGCTTGGGGACTAGCGCGAATGAGCAGTTCTTC
D: TRBD2; J: TRBJ2-1; size: -; V: TRBV5-5; CDR3: CASSWDRGLGSNEQFF; DNA: TGTGCCAGCAGCTGGGATCGAGGACTAGGGAGCAATGAGCAGTTCTTC
D: TRBD1; J: TRBJ2-1; size: -; V: TRBV2; CDR3: CASSDHDGTGGGEQFF; DNA: TGTGCCAGCAGTGATCACGACGGGACAGGGGGCGGTGAGCAGTTCTTC
D: TRBD2; J: TRBJ2-1; size: -; V: TRBV30; CDR3: CAWSVLAGGANEQFF; DNA: TGTGCCTGGAGTGTACTAGCGGGGGGTGCCAATGAGCAGTTCTTC
D: -; J: TRBJ2-7; size: -; V: TRBV18; CDR3: CASSPGQSSYEQYF; DNA: TGTGCCAGCTCACCTGGACAGAGCTCCTACGAGCAGTACTTC
D: -; J: TRBJ2-3; size: -; V: TRBV4-1; CDR3: CASSFSRDTQYF; DNA: TGCGCCAGCAGCTTTAGCCGAGATACGCAGTATTTT
D: -; J: TRBJ2-7; size: -; V: TRBV7-6; CDR3: CASSLGGPYEQYF; DNA: TGTGCCAGCAGCTTAGGGGGTCCATACGAGCAGTACTTC
D: -; J: TRBJ1-1; size: few; V: TRBV5-1; CDR3: CASSPPFMNTEAFF; DNA: TGCGCCAGCAGCCCCCCATTCATGAACACTGAAGCTTTCTTT
D: -; J: TRBJ2-1; size: -; V: TRBV29-1; CDR3: CSGETGSIREQFF; DNA: TGCAGCGGCGAGACCGGGTCGATACGTGAGCAGTTCTTC
D: -; J: TRBJ1-2; size: -; V: TRBV5-5; CDR3: CASSLDGNYGYTF; DNA: TGTGCCAGCAGCTTGGACGGGAACTATGGCTACACCTTC